The clone carrying this T cell receptor beta chain has only a few counts. Its antigen remains unidentified. Per the germline V gene, CDR1 is SGHRS and CDR2 is YFSETQ. This CDR3 is 14 amino acids long. The ends were cut back, 6 bases at V and 2 bases at J, with 14 bases in the middle. It was by quantitative 5'-RACE with molecular barcodes that TCR beta libraries were made. TCRdb re-called the 5' RACE reads through MiXCR, storing one row per CDR3 protein. The data show about 210,000 distinct CDR3 sequences, with 7.3% seen just once and 14% held by the top ten. This record belongs to a study of CD8 T cells in ankylosing spondylitis. Whole-study results and caveats: Seemingly distinctive of ankylosing spondylitis blood was a TCR beta motif formed by eight highly homologous variants. Significant enrichment of disease-linked clones was reported in matched ankylosing spondylitis synovial fluid. Previously reported in reactive arthritis synovial fluid and blood were some of the motif variants.

Sequences were obtained from blood, either unsorted or a sorted T cell fraction (not recorded which). The chain couples TRBV5-1 to TRBJ2-5; the D gene is possibly TRBD2 (6 bases). The clonotype originates from a male donor with ankylosing spondylitis. CDR3: CASTPAGRQETQYF. The CDR3 DNA reads as TGCGCCAGCACCCCCGCCGGGAGACAAGAGACCCAGTACTTC.